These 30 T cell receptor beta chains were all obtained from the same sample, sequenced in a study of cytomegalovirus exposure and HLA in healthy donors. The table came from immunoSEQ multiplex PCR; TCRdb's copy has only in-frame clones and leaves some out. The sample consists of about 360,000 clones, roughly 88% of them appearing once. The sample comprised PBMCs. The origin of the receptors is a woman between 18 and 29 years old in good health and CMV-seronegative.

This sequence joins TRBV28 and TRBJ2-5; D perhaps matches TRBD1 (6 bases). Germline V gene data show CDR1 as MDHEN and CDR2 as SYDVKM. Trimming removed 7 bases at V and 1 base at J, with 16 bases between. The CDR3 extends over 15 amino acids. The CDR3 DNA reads TGTGCCAGCACTCAACCCGGGACACTCCAAGAGACCCAGTACTTC. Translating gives CASTQPGTLQETQYF.

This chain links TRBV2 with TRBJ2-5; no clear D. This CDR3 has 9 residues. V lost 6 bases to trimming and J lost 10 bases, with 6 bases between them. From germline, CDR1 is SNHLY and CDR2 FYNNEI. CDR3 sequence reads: CASSPGQYF. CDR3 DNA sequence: TGTGCCAGCAGCCCGGGCCAGTACTTC. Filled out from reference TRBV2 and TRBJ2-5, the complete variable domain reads EPEVTQTPSHQVTQMGQEVILRCVPISNHLYFYWYRQILGQKVEFLVSFYNNEISEKSEIFDDQFSVERPDGSNFTLKIRSTKLEDSAMYFCASSPGQYFGPGTRLLVL.

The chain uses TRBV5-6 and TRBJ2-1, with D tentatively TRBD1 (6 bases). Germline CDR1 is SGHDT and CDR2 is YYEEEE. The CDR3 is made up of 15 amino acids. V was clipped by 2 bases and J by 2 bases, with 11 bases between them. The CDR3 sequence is CASSFRSGAYNEQFF. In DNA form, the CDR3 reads TGTGCCAGCAGCTTCCGATCAGGGGCCTACAATGAGCAGTTCTTC. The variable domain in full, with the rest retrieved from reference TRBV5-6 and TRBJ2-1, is DAGVTQSPTHLIKTRGQQVTLRCSPKSGHDTVSWYQQALGQGPQFIFQYYEEEERQRGNFPDRFSGHQFPNYSSELNVNALLLGDSALYLCASSFRSGAYNEQFFGPGTRLTVL.

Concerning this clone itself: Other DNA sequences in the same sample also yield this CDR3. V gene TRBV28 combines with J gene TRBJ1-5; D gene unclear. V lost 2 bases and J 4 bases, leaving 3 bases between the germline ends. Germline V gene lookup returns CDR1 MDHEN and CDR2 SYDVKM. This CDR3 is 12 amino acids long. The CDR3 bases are TGTGCCAGCAGTTTACTTAATCAGCCCCAGCATTTT. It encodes CASSLLNQPQHF.

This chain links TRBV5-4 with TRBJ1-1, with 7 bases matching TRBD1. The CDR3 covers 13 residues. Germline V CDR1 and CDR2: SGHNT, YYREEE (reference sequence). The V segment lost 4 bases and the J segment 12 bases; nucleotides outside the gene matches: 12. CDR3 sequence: CASSTHQGDRTFF. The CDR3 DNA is TGTGCCAGCAGCACCCATCAGGGGGACCGAACTTTCTTT.

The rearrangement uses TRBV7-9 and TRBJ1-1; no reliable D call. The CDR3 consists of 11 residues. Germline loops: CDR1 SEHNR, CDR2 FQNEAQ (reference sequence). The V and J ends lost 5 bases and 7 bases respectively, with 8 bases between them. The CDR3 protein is CASSPSGEAFF. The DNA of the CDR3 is TGTGCCAGCAGCCCAAGCGGTGAAGCTTTCTTT. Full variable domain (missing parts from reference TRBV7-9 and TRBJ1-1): DTGVSQNPRHKITKRGQNVTFRCDPISEHNRLYWYRQTLGQGPEFLTYFQNEAQLEKSRLLSDRFSAERPKGSFSTLEIQRTEQGDSAMYLCASSPSGEAFFGQGTRLTVV.

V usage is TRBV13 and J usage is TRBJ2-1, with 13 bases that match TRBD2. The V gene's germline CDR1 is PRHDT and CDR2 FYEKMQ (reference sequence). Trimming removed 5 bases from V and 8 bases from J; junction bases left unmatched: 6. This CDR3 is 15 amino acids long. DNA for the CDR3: TGTGCCAGCAGCCTCACTAGCGGGAGGGCCCATGAGCAGTTCTTC. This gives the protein CASSLTSGRAHEQFF.

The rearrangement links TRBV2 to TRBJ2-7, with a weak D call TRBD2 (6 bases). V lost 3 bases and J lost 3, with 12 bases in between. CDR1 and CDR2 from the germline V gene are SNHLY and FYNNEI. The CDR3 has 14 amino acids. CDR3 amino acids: CASSEVGGNYEQYF. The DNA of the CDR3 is TGTGCCAGCAGTGAGGTCGGAGGGAACTACGAGCAGTACTTC.

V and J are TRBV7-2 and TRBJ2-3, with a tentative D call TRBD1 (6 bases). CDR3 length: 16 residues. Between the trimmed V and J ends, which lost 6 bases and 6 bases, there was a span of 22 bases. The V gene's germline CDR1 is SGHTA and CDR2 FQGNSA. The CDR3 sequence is CASSPKTGRGSDTQYF. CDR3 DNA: TGTGCCAGCAGTCCGAAGACAGGAAGAGGGTCGGATACGCAGTATTTT.

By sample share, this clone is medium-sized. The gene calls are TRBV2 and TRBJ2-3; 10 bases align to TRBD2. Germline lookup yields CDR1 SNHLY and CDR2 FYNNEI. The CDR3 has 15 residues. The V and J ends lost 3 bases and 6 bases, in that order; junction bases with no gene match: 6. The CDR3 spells CASSDSGRSADTQYF. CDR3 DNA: TGTGCCAGCAGTGATAGCGGGAGGTCTGCCGATACGCAGTATTTT.

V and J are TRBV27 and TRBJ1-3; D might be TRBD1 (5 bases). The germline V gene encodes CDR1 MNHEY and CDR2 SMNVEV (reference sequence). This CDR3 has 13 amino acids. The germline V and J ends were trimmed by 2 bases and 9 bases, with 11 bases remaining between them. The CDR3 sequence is CASSLSRGGTIYF. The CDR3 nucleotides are TGTGCCAGCAGTTTAAGCCGGGGGGGCACCATATATTTT.

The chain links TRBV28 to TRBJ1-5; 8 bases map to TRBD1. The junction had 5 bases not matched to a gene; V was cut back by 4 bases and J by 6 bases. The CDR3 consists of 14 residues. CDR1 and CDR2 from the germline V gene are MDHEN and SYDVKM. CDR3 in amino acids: CASSSDRVGQPQHF. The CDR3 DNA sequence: TGTGCCAGCAGTTCGGACAGGGTAGGTCAGCCCCAGCATTTT.

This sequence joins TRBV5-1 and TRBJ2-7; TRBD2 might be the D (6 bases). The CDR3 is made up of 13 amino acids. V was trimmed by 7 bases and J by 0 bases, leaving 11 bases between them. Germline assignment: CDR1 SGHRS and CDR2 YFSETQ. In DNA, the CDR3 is TGCGCCAGCGGCGGGGAGAACTCCTACGAGCAGTACTTC. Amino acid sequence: CASGGENSYEQYF.

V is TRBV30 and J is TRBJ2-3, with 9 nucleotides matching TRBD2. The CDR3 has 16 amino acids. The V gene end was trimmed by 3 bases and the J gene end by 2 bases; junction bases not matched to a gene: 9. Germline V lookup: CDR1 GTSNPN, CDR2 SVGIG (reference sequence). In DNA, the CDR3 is TGTGCCTGGAGCGATCCGCGGGGGGGCACCACAGATACGCAGTATTTT. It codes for CAWSDPRGGTTDTQYF.

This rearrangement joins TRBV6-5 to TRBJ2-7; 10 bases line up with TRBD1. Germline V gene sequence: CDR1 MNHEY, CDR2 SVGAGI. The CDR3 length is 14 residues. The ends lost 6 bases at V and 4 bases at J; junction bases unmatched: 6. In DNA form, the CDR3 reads TGTGCCAGCAGCCCTACGGGACAGGGGTACGAGCAGTACTTC. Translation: CASSPTGQGYEQYF.

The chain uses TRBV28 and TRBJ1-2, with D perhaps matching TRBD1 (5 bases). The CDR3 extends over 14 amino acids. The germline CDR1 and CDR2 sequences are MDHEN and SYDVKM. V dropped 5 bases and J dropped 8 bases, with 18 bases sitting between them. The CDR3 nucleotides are TGTGCCAGCAGTCCCTTACAGGTCCCCGGGGGCTACACCTTC. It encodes CASSPLQVPGGYTF.

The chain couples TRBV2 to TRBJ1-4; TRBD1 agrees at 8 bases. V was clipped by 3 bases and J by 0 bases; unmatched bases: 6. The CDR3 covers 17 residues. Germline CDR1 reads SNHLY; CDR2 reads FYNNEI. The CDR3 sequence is CASSDPGQGTTNEKLFF. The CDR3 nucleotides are TGTGCCAGCAGTGACCCTGGACAGGGTACAACTAATGAAAAACTGTTTTTT.

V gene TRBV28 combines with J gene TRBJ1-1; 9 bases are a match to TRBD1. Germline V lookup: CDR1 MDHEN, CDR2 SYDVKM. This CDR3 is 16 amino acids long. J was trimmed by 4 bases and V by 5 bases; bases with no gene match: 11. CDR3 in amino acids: CASSPRDRVLGTEAFF. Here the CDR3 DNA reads TGTGCCAGCAGTCCCAGGGACAGGGTCTTGGGCACTGAAGCTTTCTTT.

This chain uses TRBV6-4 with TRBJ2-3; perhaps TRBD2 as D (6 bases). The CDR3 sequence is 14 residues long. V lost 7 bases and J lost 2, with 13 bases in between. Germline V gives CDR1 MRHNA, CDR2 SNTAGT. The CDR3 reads CASKVLANTDTQYF. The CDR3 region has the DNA TGTGCCAGCAAGGTACTAGCTAACACAGATACGCAGTATTTT.

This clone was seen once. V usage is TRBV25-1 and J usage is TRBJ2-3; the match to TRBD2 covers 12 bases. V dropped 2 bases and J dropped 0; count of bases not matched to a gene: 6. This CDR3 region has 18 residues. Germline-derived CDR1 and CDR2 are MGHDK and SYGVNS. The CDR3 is CASSELTSGSYSTDTQYF. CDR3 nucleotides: TGTGCCAGCAGTGAACTGACTAGCGGGAGTTATAGCACAGATACGCAGTATTTT.

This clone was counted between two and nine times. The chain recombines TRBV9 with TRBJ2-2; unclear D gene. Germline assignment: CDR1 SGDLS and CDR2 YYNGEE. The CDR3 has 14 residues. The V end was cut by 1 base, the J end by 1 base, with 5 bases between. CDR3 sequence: CASSVSGNTGELFF. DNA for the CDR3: TGTGCCAGCAGCGTATCAGGGAACACCGGGGAGCTGTTTTTT.

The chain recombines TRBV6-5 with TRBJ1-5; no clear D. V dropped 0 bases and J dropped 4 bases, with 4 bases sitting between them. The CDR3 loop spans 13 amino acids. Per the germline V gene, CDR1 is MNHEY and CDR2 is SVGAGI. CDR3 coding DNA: TGTGCCAGCAGTTACTCGCGGAATCAGCCCCAGCATTTT. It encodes CASSYSRNQPQHF.

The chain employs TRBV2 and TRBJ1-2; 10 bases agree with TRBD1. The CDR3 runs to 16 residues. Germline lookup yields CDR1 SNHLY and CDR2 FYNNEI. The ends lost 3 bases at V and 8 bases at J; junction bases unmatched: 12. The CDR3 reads CASSDELGQGIFGYTF. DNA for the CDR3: TGTGCCAGCAGTGATGAATTGGGACAGGGGATTTTCGGCTACACCTTC.

Here the CDR3 reads CASSLAGEREKLFF. Here the CDR3 DNA reads TGCGCCAGCAGCTTGGCCGGGGAGAGGGAAAAACTGTTTTTT. The V gene is TRBV5-1, the J gene TRBJ1-4; D gene uncertain. The CDR3 spans 14 residues. The germline gives CDR1 SGHRS, CDR2 YFSETQ. Deletions cut 0 bases from V and 8 bases from J, with 11 bases between.

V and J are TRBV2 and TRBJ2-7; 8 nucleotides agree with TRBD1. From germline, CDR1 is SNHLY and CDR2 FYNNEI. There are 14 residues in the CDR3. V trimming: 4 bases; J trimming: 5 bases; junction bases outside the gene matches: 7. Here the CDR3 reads CASSAGTGFHEQYF. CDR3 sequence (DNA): TGTGCCAGCAGTGCCGGGACAGGTTTCCACGAGCAGTACTTC.

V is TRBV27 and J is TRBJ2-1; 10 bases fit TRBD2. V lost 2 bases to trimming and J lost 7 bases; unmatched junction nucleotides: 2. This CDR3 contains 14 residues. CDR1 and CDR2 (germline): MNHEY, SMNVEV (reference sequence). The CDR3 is CASSLEREGNEQFF. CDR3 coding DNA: TGTGCCAGCAGTTTAGAGCGGGAGGGGAATGAGCAGTTCTTC.

CDR3 loop: CASSVGGRIYEQYF. The CDR3, as DNA: TGTGCCAGCTCAGTCGGGGGGCGGATTTACGAGCAGTACTTC. This chain joins TRBV6-5 and TRBJ2-7, with D maybe TRBD2 (7 bases). The germline V and J ends were trimmed by 8 bases and 4 bases, with 18 bases remaining between them. This CDR3 spans 14 amino acids. Germline-derived CDR1 and CDR2 are MNHEY and SVGAGI.

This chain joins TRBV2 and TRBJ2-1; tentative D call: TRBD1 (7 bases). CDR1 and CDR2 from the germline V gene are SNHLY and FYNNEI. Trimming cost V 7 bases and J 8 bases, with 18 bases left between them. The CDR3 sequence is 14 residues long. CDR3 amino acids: CASTLEGAGDEQFF. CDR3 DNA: TGTGCCAGCACCCTGGAGGGGGCTGGCGATGAGCAGTTCTTC.

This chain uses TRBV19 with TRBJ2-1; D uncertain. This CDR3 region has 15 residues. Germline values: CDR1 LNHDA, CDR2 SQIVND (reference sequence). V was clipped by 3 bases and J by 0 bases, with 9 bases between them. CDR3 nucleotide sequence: TGTGCCAGTAGTATGGGTCCTAGCTCCTACAATGAGCAGTTCTTC. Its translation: CASSMGPSSYNEQFF.

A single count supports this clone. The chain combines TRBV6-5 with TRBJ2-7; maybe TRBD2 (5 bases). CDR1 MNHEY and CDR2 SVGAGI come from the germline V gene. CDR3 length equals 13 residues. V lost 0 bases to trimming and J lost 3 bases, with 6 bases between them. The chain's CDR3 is CASSYSRVYEQYF. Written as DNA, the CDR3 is TGTGCCAGCAGTTACTCGAGGGTCTACGAGCAGTACTTC.